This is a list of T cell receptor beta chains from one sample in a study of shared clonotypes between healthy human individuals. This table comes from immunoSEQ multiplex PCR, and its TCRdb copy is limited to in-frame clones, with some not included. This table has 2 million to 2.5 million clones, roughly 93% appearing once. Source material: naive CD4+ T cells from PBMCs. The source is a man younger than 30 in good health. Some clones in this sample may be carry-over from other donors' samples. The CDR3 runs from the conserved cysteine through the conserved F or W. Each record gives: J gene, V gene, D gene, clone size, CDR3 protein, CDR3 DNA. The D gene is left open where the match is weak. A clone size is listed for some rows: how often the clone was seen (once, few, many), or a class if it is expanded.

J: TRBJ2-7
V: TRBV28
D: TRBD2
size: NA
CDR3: CASSSLAATPYEQYF
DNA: TGTGCCAGCAGTTCTCTAGCGGCGACCCCCTACGAGCAGTACTTC

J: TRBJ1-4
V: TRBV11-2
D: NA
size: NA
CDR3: CASSLNRPNEKLFF
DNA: TGTGCCAGCAGCTTAAATCGTCCTAATGAAAAACTGTTTTTT

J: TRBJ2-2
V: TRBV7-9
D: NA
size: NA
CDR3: CASSLAPGEALNTGELFF
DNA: TGTGCCAGCAGCTTGGCACCGGGAGAGGCCCTGAACACCGGGGAGCTGTTTTTT

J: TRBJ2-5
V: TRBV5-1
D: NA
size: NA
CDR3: CASSSAAAETQYF
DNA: TGCGCCAGCAGCAGCGCTGCAGCAGAGACCCAGTACTTC

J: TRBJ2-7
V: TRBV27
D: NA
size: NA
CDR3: CASARPGNSYEQYF
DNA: TGTGCCAGCGCCCGGCCCGGCAACTCCTACGAGCAGTACTTC

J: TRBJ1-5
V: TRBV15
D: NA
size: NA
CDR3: CATSRDRIVQPQHF
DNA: TGTGCCACCAGCAGAGATCGCATCGTTCAGCCCCAGCATTTT

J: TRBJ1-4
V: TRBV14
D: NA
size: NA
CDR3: CASRGPEGKLFF
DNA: TGTGCCAGCAGGGGGCCGGAGGGAAAACTGTTTTTT

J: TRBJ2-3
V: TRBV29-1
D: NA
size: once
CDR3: CSVEKVQGPSTDTQYF
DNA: TGCAGCGTTGAAAAGGTACAGGGACCATCCACAGATACGCAGTATTTT

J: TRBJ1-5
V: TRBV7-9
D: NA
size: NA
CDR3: CASSLGVRGSNQPQHF
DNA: TGTGCCAGCAGCTTAGGGGTGAGGGGTAGCAATCAGCCCCAGCATTTT

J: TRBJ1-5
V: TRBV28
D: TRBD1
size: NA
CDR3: CASNPGGAERSNQPQHF
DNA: TGTGCCAGCAACCCAGGGGGCGCGGAAAGGAGCAATCAGCCCCAGCATTTT

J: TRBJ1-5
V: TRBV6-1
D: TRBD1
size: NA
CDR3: CASSDGDSRYQPQHF
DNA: TGTGCCAGCAGTGATGGGGACAGCCGTTATCAGCCCCAGCATTTT

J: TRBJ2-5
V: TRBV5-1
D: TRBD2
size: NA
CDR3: CASSASGTSGIIKTQYF
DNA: TGCGCCAGCAGCGCATCCGGGACTAGCGGGATTATAAAGACCCAGTACTTC

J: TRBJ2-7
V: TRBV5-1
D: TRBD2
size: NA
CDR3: CASSYLAGGTGEQYF
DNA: TGCGCCAGCAGCTACCTAGCGGGAGGGACAGGAGAGCAGTACTTC

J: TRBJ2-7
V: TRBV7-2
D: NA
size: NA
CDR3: CASSPSTGRGEQYF
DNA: TGTGCCAGCAGCCCCTCGACAGGGAGGGGCGAGCAGTACTTC

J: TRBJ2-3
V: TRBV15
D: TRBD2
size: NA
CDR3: CATSNPGLAGVTDTQYF
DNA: TGTGCCACCAGCAACCCCGGACTAGCGGGAGTAACAGATACGCAGTATTTT

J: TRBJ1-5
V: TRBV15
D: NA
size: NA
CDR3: CATSLGPVGDQPQHF
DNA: TGTGCCACCAGCCTGGGACCGGTAGGGGATCAGCCCCAGCATTTT

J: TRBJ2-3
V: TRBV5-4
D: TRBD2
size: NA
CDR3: CASSLAGLAASTDTQYF
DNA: TGTGCCAGCAGCTTGGCCGGGCTAGCGGCAAGCACAGATACGCAGTATTTT

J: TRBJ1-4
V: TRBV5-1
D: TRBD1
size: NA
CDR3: CASSLDGQGGEKLFF
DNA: TGCGCCAGCAGCTTGGATGGACAGGGAGGTGAAAAACTGTTTTTT

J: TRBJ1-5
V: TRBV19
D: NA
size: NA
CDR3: CASSLTGPLRQPQHF
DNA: TGTGCCAGTAGTCTAACCGGGCCACTCCGACAGCCCCAGCATTTT

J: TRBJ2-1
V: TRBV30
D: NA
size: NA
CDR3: CAWCPGPYNEQFF
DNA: TGTGCCTGGTGTCCTGGGCCCTACAATGAGCAGTTCTTC

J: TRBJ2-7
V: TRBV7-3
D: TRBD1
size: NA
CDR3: CASSFFGQGTTYEQYF
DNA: TGTGCCAGCAGCTTCTTCGGACAGGGAACGACCTACGAGCAGTACTTC

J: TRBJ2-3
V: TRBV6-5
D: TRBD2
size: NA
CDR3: CASSSLAGVVDTQYF
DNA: TGTGCCAGCAGTTCCCTAGCGGGAGTTGTAGATACGCAGTATTTT

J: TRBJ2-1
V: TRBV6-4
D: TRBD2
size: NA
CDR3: CASSDGLAGRDEQFF
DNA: TGTGCCAGCAGTGACGGGCTAGCGGGAAGGGATGAGCAGTTCTTC

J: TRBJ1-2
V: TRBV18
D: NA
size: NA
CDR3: CASSPGRQQGDGYTF
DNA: TGTGCCAGCTCACCGGGTAGGCAACAGGGAGATGGCTACACCTTC

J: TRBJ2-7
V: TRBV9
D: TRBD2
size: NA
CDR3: CASSVDRGGYEQYF
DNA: TGTGCCAGCAGCGTAGATAGGGGAGGGTACGAGCAGTACTTC

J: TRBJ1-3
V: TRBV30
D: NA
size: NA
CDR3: CAWTRGDSGNTIYF
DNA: TGTGCCTGGACCAGAGGAGACTCTGGAAACACCATATATTTT

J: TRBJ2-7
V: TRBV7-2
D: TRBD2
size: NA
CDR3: CASSSRRLAGPSYEQYF
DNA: TGTGCCAGCAGCTCCCGACGCCTAGCGGGACCCTCCTACGAGCAGTACTTC

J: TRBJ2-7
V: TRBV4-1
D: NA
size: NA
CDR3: CASRPQGSNAYEQYF
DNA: TGCGCCAGCAGACCTCAGGGTTCAAACGCCTACGAGCAGTACTTC